The present T cell receptor (beta chain) was sequenced within a study of sequential checkpoint blockade in melanoma. Some clones are missing from TCRdb's copy, which holds only in-frame ones; the method was immunoSEQ multiplex PCR. This sample has more than 15,000 clones, with over 55% found just once. The length of the CDR3 is 15 residues. CDR1 SGHDT and CDR2 YYEEEE come from the germline V gene. Losses at the gene ends were 4 bases for V and 4 bases for J; bases not matched to a gene: 7. The treatment is: randomized to nivolumab then ipilimumab (arm A) or the reverse (arm B). None of the patients previously received DNA-damaging chemotherapy.

V gene TRBV5-6 combines with J gene TRBJ1-5; 8 positions match TRBD1. Sequenced material: CD8+ T cells sorted from blood (inferred from file names), taken from a patient given nivolumab and ipilimumab in sequence. This sequence was found in a human donor with melanoma. In nucleotides, the CDR3 is TGTGCCAGCAGCCAGGGGGCGGTTCGGAATCAGCCCCAGCATTTT. Residues: CASSQGAVRNQPQHF.